The 5 T cell receptor beta chains in this list originate from one sample, sequenced in a study of control samples from healthy donors and cancer patients. Sequenced by immunoSEQ multiplex PCR; TCRdb stores in-frame clones only, minus some. The repertoire consists of some 140,000 clones, with around 90% occurring once and the leading ten covering roughly 12%. The sample comprised blood. Receptors originate from a man aged 30-40 years in good health.

This chain joins TRBV2 and TRBJ2-7, with 10 bases lining up with TRBD1. CDR1 is SNHLY, CDR2 FYNNEI, per germline. The CDR3 runs to 14 residues. With 6 bases clipped from V and 2 bases from J, the junction kept 4 bases outside the gene matches. Here the CDR3 DNA reads TGTGCCAGCAGCCGGGACAGGGGAGCCTACGAGCAGTACTTC. It encodes CASSRDRGAYEQYF.

The chain employs TRBV6-5 and TRBJ1-4; 9 bases align to TRBD1. CDR3 size: 14 residues. The V and J ends lost 6 bases and 7 bases, in that order; junction bases with no gene match: 6. Germline V gene sequence: CDR1 MNHEY, CDR2 SVGAGI. The CDR3 spells CASRPTGGGEKLFF. The CDR3 DNA sequence: TGTGCCAGCAGACCGACAGGGGGAGGTGAAAAACTGTTTTTT.

The rearrangement joins TRBV11-3 to TRBJ1-2, with a possible D match to TRBD1 (6 bases). This CDR3 is built from 13 residues. Germline values: CDR1 SGHNT, CDR2 YENEEA. Trimming took off 4 bases at V and 8 bases at J, with 14 bases between the two ends. For the CDR3, the DNA is TGTGCCAGCAGCTCCCTTACAGGGCCGGGCTACACCTTC. This gives the protein CASSSLTGPGYTF.

The CDR3 nucleotides read TGTGCCAGCAGCTTACCCCGTCGACTAGCGGGATTATACAATGAGCAGTTCTTC. This translates into CASSLPRRLAGLYNEQFF. V is TRBV7-9 and J is TRBJ2-1; TRBD2 matches at 11 bases. J gave up 4 bases and V 2 bases, and 10 bases lay outside the gene matches. Germline V gene lookup returns CDR1 SEHNR and CDR2 FQNEAQ (reference sequence). The CDR3 runs to 18 residues. Variable domain in full (rest from reference TRBV7-9 and TRBJ2-1): DTGVSQNPRHKITKRGQNVTFRCDPISEHNRLYWYRQTLGQGPEFLTYFQNEAQLEKSRLLSDRFSAERPKGSFSTLEIQRTEQGDSAMYLCASSLPRRLAGLYNEQFFGPGTRLTVL.

A single count supports this clone. CDR3 nucleotides: TGTGCCAGCAGCTTAGCGGGCCCAGAGCCCCAGCATTTT. Its protein product is CASSLAGPEPQHF. The chain couples TRBV7-8 to TRBJ1-5; D not resolved. The CDR3 totals 13 residues. Germline V gives CDR1 SGHVS, CDR2 FQNEAQ. The V and J ends lost 0 bases and 8 bases respectively, with 8 bases between them.